The entry below gives a single T cell receptor beta chain sequence along with its context. Its specificity is not known. Some clones are missing from TCRdb's copy, which holds only in-frame ones; the method was immunoSEQ multiplex PCR. This sample has some 97,000 clones; approximately 80% occur once, and the top ten carry approximately 7.8%. Documented time point: blood 4 weeks post-SBRT, at nephrectomy. The treatment denotes: 15 Gy SBRT to primary tumor, nephrectomy 4 weeks later. Nephrectomy followed 15 Gy stereotactic body radiation by 4 weeks. The record originates from a study of radiation and T cells in renal cell carcinoma. Findings and limits, study-wide: Top tumor clonotypes rose in blood 2 weeks post-radiation, then contracted. Pretreatment tumor biopsies were lacking, so baseline clonotypes are unknown.

CDR1 is SGHDN, CDR2 FVKESK, per germline. V was cut by 2 bases and J by 2 bases, with 7 bases left in between. The CDR3 totals 14 residues. This TCR came from a man in his 60s with renal cell carcinoma. The chain uses TRBV14 and TRBJ1-3; D call uncertain. The sample in question was blood, obtained from a patient whose treatment included radiotherapy and nephrectomy. The CDR3 DNA reads TGTGCCAGCAGCCAACTGGGCCCTGGAAACACCATATATTTT. Translating gives CASSQLGPGNTIYF.